The source of this TCR beta chain is a study of CD8 T cells in Susac syndrome. This CDR3 contains 13 residues. Per germline, CDR1 SGDLS and CDR2 YYNGEE. V lost 0 bases and J 7 bases, leaving 11 bases between the germline ends. RNA was extracted with the RNeasy kit, and a quantity of roughly 0.5 to 1 ug was reverse transcribed using random hexamers. Multiplex immunoSEQ PCR targeted 54 Vbeta and 13 Jbeta TCR beta segments. TCRdb reanalysed the immunoSEQ multiplex PCR reads using MiXCR and keeps one entry per CDR3 protein. The table records some 190,000 distinct CDR3 sequences, 85% to 95% of them present only once. Healthy donors, matched for age and sex, constituted the control group. TEMRA cells were enriched by FACS, while CD8+ and CD4+ T cells were obtained through a negative isolation that was performed magnetically.

The rearrangement joins TRBV9 to TRBJ2-7; D possibly corresponds to TRBD2 (5 bases). The receptor was derived from a human donor in good health. Sequencing was done on a sample of CD4+ T cells from PBMCs. CDR3 bases: TGTGCCAGCAGCGTAGGGCTAGCTCTTGAGCAGTACTTC. The encoded protein is CASSVGLALEQYF.